These T cell receptor beta chains were read from a single sample in a study of blood T cell repertoires in COVID-19. Clones were read by immunoSEQ multiplex PCR, and TCRdb kept only the in-frame ones, dropping some. The sample records tens of thousands of clones, 82% being singletons. The sequenced sample was peripheral blood. The source of these receptors is a woman of 80 years or more with acute or convalescent COVID-19. CDR3s include the opening cysteine and the closing phenylalanine or tryptophan. A D gene is named only where the DNA matches it firmly. Where a row states a size, it is once, few, many or the class of an expanded clone; other rows omit it.

V	size	D	length	J	CDR3	DNA
TRBV24-1	once	-	11	TRBJ1-1	CATREGTEAFF	TGTGCCACCAGGGAGGGCACTGAAGCTTTCTTT
TRBV7-6	-	TRBD1	16	TRBJ2-5	CASSLALRDRGETQYF	TGTGCCAGCAGCTTAGCCCTTCGGGACAGGGGGGAGACCCAGTACTTC
TRBV7-9	-	-	13	TRBJ1-4	CASSRGYTEKLFF	TGTGCCAGCAGCCGAGGGTACACTGAAAAACTGTTTTTT
TRBV10-2	-	-	12	TRBJ2-1	CASSPRDNEQFF	TGCGCCAGCAGTCCCCGGGACAATGAGCAGTTCTTC
TRBV18	once	TRBD1	13	TRBJ1-1	CASSPGQGIEAFF	TGTGCCAGCTCACCAGGACAGGGCATCGAAGCTTTCTTT
TRBV14	-	TRBD1	16	TRBJ2-2	CASRSDRGLITGELFF	TGTGCCAGCAGATCGGACAGGGGGCTAATCACCGGGGAGCTGTTTTTT
TRBV6-4	-	-	14	TRBJ1-1	CASSIIAGNTEAFF	TGTGCCAGCAGTATAATCGCGGGGAACACTGAAGCTTTCTTT
TRBV9	-	TRBD1	16	TRBJ2-1	CASSVAGTGGNNEQFF	TGTGCCAGCAGCGTAGCCGGGACAGGGGGCAACAATGAGCAGTTCTTC
TRBV5-6	-	TRBD1	14	TRBJ1-3	CASSPGQGINTIYF	TGTGCCAGCAGCCCCGGACAGGGGATAAACACCATATATTTT
TRBV5-1	-	TRBD2	15	TRBJ2-5	CASSLVAGGLETQYF	TGCGCCAGCAGCTTGGTAGCGGGAGGCTTAGAGACCCAGTACTTC
TRBV6-6	-	TRBD1	14	TRBJ1-1	CASSRDRGSTEAFF	TGTGCCAGCAGTCGGGACAGGGGGAGCACTGAAGCTTTCTTT
TRBV5-8	-	TRBD1	15	TRBJ1-2	CASSRGTGRNYGYTF	TGTGCCAGCAGCCGAGGGACAGGGAGGAACTATGGCTACACCTTC
TRBV30	-	-	12	TRBJ1-2	CASRGLVYGYTF	TGTGCCTCCAGGGGCTTGGTGTATGGCTACACCTTC
TRBV7-9	-	TRBD1	18	TRBJ2-3	CASSLMLGHRGRTDTQYF	TGTGCCAGCAGCTTAATGTTGGGACACAGGGGGCGAACAGATACGCAGTATTTT
TRBV5-1	-	TRBD2	15	TRBJ2-7	CASSLEGLATYEQYF	TGCGCCAGCAGCTTGGAGGGACTAGCTACCTACGAGCAGTACTTC
TRBV7-9	once	TRBD1	12	TRBJ1-2	CASSIAGTGFTF	TGTGCCAGCAGCATCGCCGGGACAGGGTTTACCTTC
TRBV27	-	TRBD2	15	TRBJ2-7	CASSFSGTSPYEQYF	TGTGCCAGCAGTTTTTCCGGGACTAGTCCCTACGAGCAGTACTTC
TRBV4-2	-	-	14	TRBJ2-5	CASSQDLLERTQYF	TGTGCCAGCAGCCAAGATTTACTAGAGAGGACCCAGTACTTC
TRBV7-9	-	TRBD1	14	TRBJ2-7	CASSSGTGFYEQYF	TGTGCCAGCAGTTCCGGGACAGGTTTCTACGAGCAGTACTTC
TRBV2	-	TRBD1	17	TRBJ2-5	CASSGGGLGTDQETQYF	TGTGCCAGCAGTGGAGGGGGCCTTGGGACAGATCAAGAGACCCAGTACTTC
TRBV6-5	-	TRBD2	15	TRBJ2-2	CASSRTSGNTGELFF	TGTGCCAGCAGCAGGACTAGCGGAAACACCGGGGAGCTGTTTTTT
TRBV12-3/TRBV12-4	-	TRBD1	13	TRBJ2-7	CASTGQGSNEQYF	TGTGCCAGCACCGGACAGGGAAGTAACGAGCAGTACTTC
TRBV2	-	TRBD2	19	TRBJ2-3	CASSEAGQGGATSGTTQYF	TGTGCCAGCAGTGAAGCAGGACAGGGTGGAGCTACTAGCGGGACAACGCAGTATTTT
TRBV19	-	-	13	TRBJ1-4	CASSVATNEKLFF	TGTGCCAGTAGCGTCGCAACTAATGAAAAACTGTTTTTT